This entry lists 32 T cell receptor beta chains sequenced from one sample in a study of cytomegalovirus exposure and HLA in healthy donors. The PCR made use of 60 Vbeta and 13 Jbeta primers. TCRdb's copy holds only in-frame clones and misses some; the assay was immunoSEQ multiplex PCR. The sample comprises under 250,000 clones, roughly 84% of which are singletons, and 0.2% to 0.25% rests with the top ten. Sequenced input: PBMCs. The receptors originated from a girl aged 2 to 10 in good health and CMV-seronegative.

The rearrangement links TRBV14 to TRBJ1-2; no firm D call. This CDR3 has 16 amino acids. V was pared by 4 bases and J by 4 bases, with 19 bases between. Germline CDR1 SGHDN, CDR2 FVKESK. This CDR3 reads CASSPRWEGGLYGYTF. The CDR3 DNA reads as TGTGCCAGCAGCCCCCGCTGGGAGGGAGGCCTCTATGGCTACACCTTC.

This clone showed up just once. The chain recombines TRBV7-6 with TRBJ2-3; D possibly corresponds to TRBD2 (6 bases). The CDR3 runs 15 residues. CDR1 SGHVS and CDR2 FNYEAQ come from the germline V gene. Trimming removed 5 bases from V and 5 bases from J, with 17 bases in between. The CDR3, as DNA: TGTGCCAGCAGCCCACGGGGGTTACTGGGAGATACGCAGTATTTT. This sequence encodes CASSPRGLLGDTQYF.

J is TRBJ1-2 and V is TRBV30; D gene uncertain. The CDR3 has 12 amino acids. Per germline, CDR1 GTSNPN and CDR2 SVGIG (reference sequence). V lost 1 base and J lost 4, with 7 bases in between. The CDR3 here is CAWSELIYGYTF. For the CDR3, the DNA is TGTGCCTGGAGTGAACTGATCTATGGCTACACCTTC.

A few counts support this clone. The CDR3 nucleotides are TGCAGTGCTAGAAGGGGGGATACGCAGTATTTT. This encodes CSARRGDTQYF. This rearrangement joins TRBV20-1 to TRBJ2-3; D possibly corresponds to TRBD1 (6 bases). Germline-derived CDR1 and CDR2 are DFQATT and SNEGSKA (reference sequence). This CDR3 spans 11 amino acids. Trimming removed 2 bases at V and 6 bases at J, with 6 bases between.

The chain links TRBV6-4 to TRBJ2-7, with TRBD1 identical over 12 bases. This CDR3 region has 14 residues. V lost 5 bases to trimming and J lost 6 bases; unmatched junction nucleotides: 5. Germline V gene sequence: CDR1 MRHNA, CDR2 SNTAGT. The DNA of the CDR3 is TGTGCCAGCAGTTGGGGGACAGGGGGCGGCGAGCAGTACTTC. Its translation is CASSWGTGGGEQYF.

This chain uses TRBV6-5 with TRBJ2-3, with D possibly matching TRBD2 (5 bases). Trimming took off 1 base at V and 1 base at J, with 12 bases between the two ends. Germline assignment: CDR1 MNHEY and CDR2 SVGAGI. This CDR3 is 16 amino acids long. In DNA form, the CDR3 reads TGTGCCAGCAGTTACTATCCGACACTAGGCACAGATACGCAGTATTTT. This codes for CASSYYPTLGTDTQYF.

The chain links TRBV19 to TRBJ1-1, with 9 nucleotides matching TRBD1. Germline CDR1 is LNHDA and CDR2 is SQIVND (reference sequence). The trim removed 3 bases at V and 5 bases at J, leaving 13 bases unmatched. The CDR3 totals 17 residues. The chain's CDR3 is CASSMGQGRLYGTEAFF. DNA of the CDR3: TGTGCCAGTAGTATGGGACAGGGAAGGTTGTACGGGACTGAAGCTTTCTTT.

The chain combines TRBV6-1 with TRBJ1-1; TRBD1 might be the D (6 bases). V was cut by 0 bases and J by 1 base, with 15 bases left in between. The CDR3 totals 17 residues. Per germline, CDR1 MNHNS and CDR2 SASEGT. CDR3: CASSEAKVVQGNTEAFF. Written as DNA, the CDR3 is TGTGCCAGCAGTGAAGCGAAAGTAGTACAGGGGAACACTGAAGCTTTCTTT.

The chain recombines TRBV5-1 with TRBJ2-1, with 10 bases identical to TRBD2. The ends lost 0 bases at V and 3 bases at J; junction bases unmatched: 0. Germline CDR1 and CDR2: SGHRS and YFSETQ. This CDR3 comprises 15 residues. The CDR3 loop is CASSLASGSYNEQFF. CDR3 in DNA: TGCGCCAGCAGCTTGGCTAGCGGGAGCTACAATGAGCAGTTCTTC.

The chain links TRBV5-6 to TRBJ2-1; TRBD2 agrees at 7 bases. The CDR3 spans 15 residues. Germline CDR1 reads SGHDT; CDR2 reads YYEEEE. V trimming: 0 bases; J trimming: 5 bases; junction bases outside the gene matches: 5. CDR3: CASSLAPAGNNEQFF. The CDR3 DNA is TGTGCCAGCAGCTTGGCGCCAGCGGGAAACAATGAGCAGTTCTTC.

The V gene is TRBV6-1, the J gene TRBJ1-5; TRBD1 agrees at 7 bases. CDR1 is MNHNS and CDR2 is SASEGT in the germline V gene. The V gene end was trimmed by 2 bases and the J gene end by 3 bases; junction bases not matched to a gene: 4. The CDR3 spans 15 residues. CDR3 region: CASSEWDSLNQPQHF. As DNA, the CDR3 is TGTGCCAGCAGTGAATGGGACAGCCTCAATCAGCCCCAGCATTTT.

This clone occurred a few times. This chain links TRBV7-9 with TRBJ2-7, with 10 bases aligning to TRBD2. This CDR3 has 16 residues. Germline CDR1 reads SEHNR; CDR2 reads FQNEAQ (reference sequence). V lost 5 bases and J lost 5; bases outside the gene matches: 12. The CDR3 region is CASSHISGRGRDEQYF. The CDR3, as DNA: TGTGCCAGCAGCCACATCAGCGGGAGGGGTAGGGACGAGCAGTACTTC.

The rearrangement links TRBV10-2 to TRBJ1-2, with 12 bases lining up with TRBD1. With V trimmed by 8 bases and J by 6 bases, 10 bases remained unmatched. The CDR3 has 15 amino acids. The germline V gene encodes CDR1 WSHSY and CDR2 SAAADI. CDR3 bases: TGCGCCAGCCTCCTGGAGGGACAGGGGGCTCATGGCTACACCTTC. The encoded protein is CASLLEGQGAHGYTF.

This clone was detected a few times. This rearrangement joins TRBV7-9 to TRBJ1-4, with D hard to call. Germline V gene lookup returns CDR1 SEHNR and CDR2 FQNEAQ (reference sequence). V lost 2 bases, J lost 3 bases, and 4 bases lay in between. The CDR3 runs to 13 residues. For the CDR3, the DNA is TGTGCCAGCAGCTTACAGGCTAATGAAAAACTGTTTTTT. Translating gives CASSLQANEKLFF.

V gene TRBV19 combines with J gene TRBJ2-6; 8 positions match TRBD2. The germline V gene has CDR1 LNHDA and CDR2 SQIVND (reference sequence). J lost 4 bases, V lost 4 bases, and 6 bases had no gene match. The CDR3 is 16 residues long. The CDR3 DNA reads TGTGCCAGTAGTAACCCCGGGAGGGCCGGGGCCAACGTCCTGACTTTC. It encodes CASSNPGRAGANVLTF.

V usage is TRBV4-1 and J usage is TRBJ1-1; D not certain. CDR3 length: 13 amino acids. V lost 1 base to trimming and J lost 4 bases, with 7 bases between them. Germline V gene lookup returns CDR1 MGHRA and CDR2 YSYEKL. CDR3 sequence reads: CASSQVRGTEAFF. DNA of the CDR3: TGCGCCAGCAGCCAAGTTCGAGGCACTGAAGCTTTCTTT.

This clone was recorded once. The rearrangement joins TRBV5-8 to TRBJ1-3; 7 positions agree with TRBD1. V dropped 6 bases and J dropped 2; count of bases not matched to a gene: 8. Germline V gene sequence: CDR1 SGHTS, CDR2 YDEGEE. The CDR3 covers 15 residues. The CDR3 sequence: CASIPKGAAGNTIYF. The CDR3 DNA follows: TGTGCCAGCATCCCGAAGGGGGCGGCTGGAAACACCATATATTTT.

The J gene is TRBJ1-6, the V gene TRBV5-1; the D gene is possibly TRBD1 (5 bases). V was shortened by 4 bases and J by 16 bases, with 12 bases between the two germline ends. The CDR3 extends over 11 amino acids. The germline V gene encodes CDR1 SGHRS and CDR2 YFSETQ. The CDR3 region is CASSLQGLLHF. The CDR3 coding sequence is TGCGCCAGCAGCCTCCAGGGACTACTCCACTTT.

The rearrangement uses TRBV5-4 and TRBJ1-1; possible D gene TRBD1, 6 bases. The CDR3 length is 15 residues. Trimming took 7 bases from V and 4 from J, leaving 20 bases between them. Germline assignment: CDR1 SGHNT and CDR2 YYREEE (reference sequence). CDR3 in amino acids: CASGESGRGGTEAFF. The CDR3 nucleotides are TGTGCCAGCGGCGAGTCAGGGAGGGGGGGCACTGAAGCTTTCTTT. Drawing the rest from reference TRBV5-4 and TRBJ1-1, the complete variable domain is ETGVTQSPTHLIKTRGQQVTLRCSSQSGHNTVSWYQQALGQGPQFIFQYYREEENGRGNFPPRFSGLQFPNYSSELNVNALELDDSALYLCASGESGRGGTEAFFGQGTRLTVV.

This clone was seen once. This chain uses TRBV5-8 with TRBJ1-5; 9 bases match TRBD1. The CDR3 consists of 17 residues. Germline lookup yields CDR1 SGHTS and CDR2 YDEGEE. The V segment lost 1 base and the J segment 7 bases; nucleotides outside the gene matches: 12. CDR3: CASSLHRGLVTGQPQHF. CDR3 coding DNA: TGTGCCAGCAGCTTGCACAGGGGGCTGGTTACGGGACAGCCCCAGCATTTT.

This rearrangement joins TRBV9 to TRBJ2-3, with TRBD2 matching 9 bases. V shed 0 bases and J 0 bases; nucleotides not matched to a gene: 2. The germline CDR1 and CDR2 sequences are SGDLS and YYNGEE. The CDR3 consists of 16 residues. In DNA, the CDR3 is TGTGCCAGCAGCGTAGGAACTAGCGGGAGCACAGATACGCAGTATTTT. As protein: CASSVGTSGSTDTQYF.

The CDR3 bases are TGTGCCAGCAGCCGGACAGCGGCCCAAGAGACCCAGTACTTC. Translation: CASSRTAAQETQYF. This rearrangement joins TRBV14 to TRBJ2-5, with D perhaps TRBD1 (6 bases). The CDR3 is 14 amino acids. V lost 4 bases and J 1 base, leaving 10 bases between the germline ends. Germline CDR1 is SGHDN and CDR2 is FVKESK.

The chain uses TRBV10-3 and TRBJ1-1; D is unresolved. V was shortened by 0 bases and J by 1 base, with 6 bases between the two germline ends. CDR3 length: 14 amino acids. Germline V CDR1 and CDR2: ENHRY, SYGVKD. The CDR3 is CAISESQENTEAFF. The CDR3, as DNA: TGTGCCATCAGTGAGTCCCAGGAGAACACTGAAGCTTTCTTT.

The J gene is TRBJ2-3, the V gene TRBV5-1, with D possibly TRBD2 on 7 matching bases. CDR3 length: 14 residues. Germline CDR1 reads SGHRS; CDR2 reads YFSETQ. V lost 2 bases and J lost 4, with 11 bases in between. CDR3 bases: TGCGCCAGCAGCTTCGGGGGGCCAGCAGATACGCAGTATTTT. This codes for CASSFGGPADTQYF.

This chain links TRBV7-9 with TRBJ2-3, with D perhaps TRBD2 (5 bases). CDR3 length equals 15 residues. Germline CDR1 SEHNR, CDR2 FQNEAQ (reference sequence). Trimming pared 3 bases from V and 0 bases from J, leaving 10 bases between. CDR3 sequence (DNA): TGTGCCAGCAGCTTCGGCGGGCCTAGCACAGATACGCAGTATTTT. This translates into CASSFGGPSTDTQYF.

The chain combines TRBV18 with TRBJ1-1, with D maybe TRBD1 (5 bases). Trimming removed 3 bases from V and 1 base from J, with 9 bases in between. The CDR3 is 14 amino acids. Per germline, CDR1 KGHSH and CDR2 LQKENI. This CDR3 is CASSPDSGNTEAFF. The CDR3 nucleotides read TGTGCCAGCTCACCCGACAGTGGGAACACTGAAGCTTTCTTT.

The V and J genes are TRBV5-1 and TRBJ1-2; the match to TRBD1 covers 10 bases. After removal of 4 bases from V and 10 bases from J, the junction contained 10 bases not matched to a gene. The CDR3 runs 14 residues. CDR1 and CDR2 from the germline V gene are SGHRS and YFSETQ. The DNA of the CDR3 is TGCGCCAGCAGCCCCGGACAGGGGGGAATAAACTACACCTTC. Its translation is CASSPGQGGINYTF.

The CDR3 spells CASSPGGGRTNYGYTF. The CDR3 DNA sequence: TGCGCCAGCAGCCCAGGGGGCGGGAGAACTAACTATGGCTACACCTTC. The gene calls are TRBV4-1 and TRBJ1-2, with TRBD1 matching over 8 bases. J gave up 0 bases and V 4 bases, and 7 bases lay outside the gene matches. The germline V gene encodes CDR1 MGHRA and CDR2 YSYEKL. The CDR3 runs 16 residues.

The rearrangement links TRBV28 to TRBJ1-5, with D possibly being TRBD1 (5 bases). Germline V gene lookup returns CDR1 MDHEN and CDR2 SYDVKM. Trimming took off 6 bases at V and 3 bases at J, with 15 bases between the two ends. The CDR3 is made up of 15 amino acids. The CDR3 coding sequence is TGTGCCAGCAGCAGTGGACAACCCGACAATCAGCCCCAGCATTTT. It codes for CASSSGQPDNQPQHF.

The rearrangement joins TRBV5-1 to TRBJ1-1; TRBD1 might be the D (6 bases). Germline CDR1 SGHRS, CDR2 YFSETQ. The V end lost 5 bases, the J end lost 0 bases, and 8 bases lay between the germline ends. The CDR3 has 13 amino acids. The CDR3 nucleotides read TGCGCCAGCAGGGGACAACTGAACACTGAAGCTTTCTTT. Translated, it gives CASRGQLNTEAFF. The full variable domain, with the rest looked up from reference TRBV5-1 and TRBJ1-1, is KAGVTQTPRYLIKTRGQQVTLSCSPISGHRSVSWYQQTPGQGLQFLFEYFSETQRNKGNFPGRFSGRQFSNSRSEMNVSTLELGDSALYLCASRGQLNTEAFFGQGTRLTVV.

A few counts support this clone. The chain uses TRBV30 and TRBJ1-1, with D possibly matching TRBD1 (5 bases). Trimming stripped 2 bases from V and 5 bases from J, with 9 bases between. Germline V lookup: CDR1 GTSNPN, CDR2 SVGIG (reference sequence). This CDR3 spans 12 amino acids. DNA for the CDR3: TGTGCCTGGAGTTGGGGGGTAACTGAAGCTTTCTTT. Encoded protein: CAWSWGVTEAFF.

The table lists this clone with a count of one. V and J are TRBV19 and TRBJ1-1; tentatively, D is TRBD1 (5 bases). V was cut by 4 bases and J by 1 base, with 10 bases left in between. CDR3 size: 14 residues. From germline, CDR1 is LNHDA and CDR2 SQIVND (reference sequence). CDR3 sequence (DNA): TGTGCCAGTAGTACGCAGGGTTGGAACACTGAAGCTTTCTTT. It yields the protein CASSTQGWNTEAFF.